This T cell receptor beta chain was sequenced for a study of tumor-infiltrating lymphocytes in primary liver carcinoma. Notes on the study in general: Roughly 7.5-25% of top clones, and no more, occurred in all five tumor regions.

Constant-region priming of roughly 500 ng total RNA yielded TCR beta cDNA. ARM-PCR, slightly modified, supplied the TCR beta libraries through three nested multiplex PCR rounds. From the multiplex PCR reads, TCRdb called clonotypes with MiXCR, one entry per CDR3 protein. The repertoire consists of 20,000 to 25,000 distinct CDR3 sequences, with approximately 70% occurring once and the leading ten covering 35% to 45%. Co-extracted RNA and DNA came from roughly 20-30 mg of unsorted bulk tissue. Chronic HBV infection affected patients, none of whom had received treatment. For this clonotype: Antigen: not known. Germline and junction disagree at one end, which may indicate a read error.

The sequencing sample was made of liver tumor tissue from sampling region 1. Documented subset: tumor region T1, superior pole. The clonotype originates from a man aged 40-50 years with primary liver carcinoma and hepatitis B virus infection.

Written as DNA, the CDR3 is TGTACCAGCAGGGTACAGGGGGCGGACAATGAGCAGTTCTTC. Translating gives CTSRVQGADNEQFF. The chain employs TRBV5-1 and TRBJ2-1, with 9 positions matching TRBD1. The germline CDR1 and CDR2 sequences are SGHRS and YFSETQ. This CDR3 comprises 14 residues.